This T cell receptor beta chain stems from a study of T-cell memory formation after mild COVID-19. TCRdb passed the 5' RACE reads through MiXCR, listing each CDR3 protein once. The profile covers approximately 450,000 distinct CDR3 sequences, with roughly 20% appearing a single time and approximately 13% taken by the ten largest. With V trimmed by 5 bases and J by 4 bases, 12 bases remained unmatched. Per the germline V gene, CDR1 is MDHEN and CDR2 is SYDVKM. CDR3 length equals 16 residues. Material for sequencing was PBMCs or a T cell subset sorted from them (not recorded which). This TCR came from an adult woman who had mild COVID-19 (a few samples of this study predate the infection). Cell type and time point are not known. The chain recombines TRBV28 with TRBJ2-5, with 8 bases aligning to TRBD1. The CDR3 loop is CASSPTLRDRSETQYF. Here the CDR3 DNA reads TGTGCCAGCAGTCCAACCCTAAGGGACAGGTCAGAGACCCAGTACTTC. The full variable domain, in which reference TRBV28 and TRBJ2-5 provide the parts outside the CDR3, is DVKVTQSSRYLVKRTGEKVFLECVQDMDHENMFWYRQDPGLGLRLIYFSYDVKMKEKGDIPEGYSVSREKKERFSLILESASTNQTSMYLCASSPTLRDRSETQYFGPGTRLLVL.